These 21 T cell receptor beta chains came from one sample sequenced in a study of radiotherapy plus CTLA-4 blockade in lung cancer. This table comes from immunoSEQ multiplex PCR, and its TCRdb copy is limited to in-frame clones, with some not included. The data show around 70,000 clones, around nine tenths seen once. The sample in question was peripheral blood, obtained from a patient treated with radiotherapy plus ipilimumab. The source is a human donor with non-small cell lung cancer that progressed on radiotherapy plus ipilimumab.

The chain couples TRBV10-2 to TRBJ1-2, with D possibly being TRBD1 (6 bases). The germline V gene encodes CDR1 WSHSY and CDR2 SAAADI. The V and J ends lost 6 bases and 6 bases respectively, with 20 bases between them. The CDR3 is made up of 15 amino acids. The CDR3 reads CASRGLGQSLNGYTF. In DNA form, the CDR3 reads TGCGCCAGCAGGGGTCTAGGACAGTCCTTAAATGGCTACACCTTC.

The CDR3 reads CAISESSTSAGYTF. Written as DNA, the CDR3 is TGTGCCATCAGTGAGTCGTCGACAAGTGCTGGCTACACCTTC. This chain connects TRBV10-3 to TRBJ1-2; D ambiguous. Trimming removed 0 bases from V and 7 bases from J, with 12 bases in between. The germline CDR1 and CDR2 sequences are ENHRY and SYGVKD. The length of the CDR3 is 14 residues.

The V and J genes are TRBV5-1 and TRBJ2-1; 11 bases align to TRBD1. The junction had 3 bases not matched to a gene; V was cut back by 0 bases and J by 7 bases. Germline V gene data show CDR1 as SGHRS and CDR2 as YFSETQ. The CDR3 consists of 15 residues. CDR3 coding DNA: TGCGCCAGCAGCTTGGTAGGGACAGGGGGAAATGAGCAGTTCTTC. It codes for CASSLVGTGGNEQFF.

The chain uses TRBV6-5 and TRBJ2-3; D is perhaps TRBD1 (8 bases). The CDR3 loop spans 15 amino acids. Germline assignment: CDR1 MNHEY and CDR2 SVGAGI. Between the trimmed V and J ends, which lost 6 bases and 4 bases, there was a span of 17 bases. The CDR3 here is CASSLGQGGPDTQYF. In DNA form, the CDR3 reads TGTGCCAGCAGCTTAGGACAGGGAGGGCCAGATACGCAGTATTTT.

This chain links TRBV20-1 with TRBJ2-1; D possibly corresponds to TRBD1 (5 bases). The V end lost 4 bases, the J end lost 7 bases, and 8 bases lay between the germline ends. CDR1 DFQATT and CDR2 SNEGSKA come from the germline V gene (reference sequence). The CDR3 spans 11 residues. CDR3 protein: CSATGKNEQFF. Here the CDR3 DNA reads TGCAGTGCTACAGGGAAGAATGAGCAGTTCTTC.

The rearrangement uses TRBV5-6 and TRBJ2-7; D may match TRBD1 or TRBD2 (5 bases each). V was shortened by 0 bases and J by 4 bases, with 8 bases between the two germline ends. The CDR3 length is 13 residues. Germline assignment: CDR1 SGHDT and CDR2 YYEEEE. Written as DNA, the CDR3 is TGTGCCAGCAGCTTGGACGGGGCTTACGAGCAGTACGTC. Translation: CASSLDGAYEQYV.

The CDR3 reads CASSLKRTTGELFF. The CDR3 coding sequence is TGTGCCAGTAGCCTCAAACGGACGACCGGGGAGCTGTTTTTT. V and J are TRBV19 and TRBJ2-2, with D unclear. There are 14 residues in the CDR3. V lost 6 bases and J lost 5, with 13 bases in between. Looked up from germline, CDR1 is LNHDA and CDR2 is SQIVND (reference sequence).

The genes are TRBV30 and TRBJ2-1; no clear D gene. Germline V gene lookup returns CDR1 GTSNPN and CDR2 SVGIG (reference sequence). Trimming stripped 3 bases from V and 1 base from J, with 7 bases between. The CDR3 length is 13 residues. The CDR3 reads CAWRVPSYNEQFF. CDR3 DNA: TGTGCCTGGAGGGTACCTTCCTACAATGAGCAGTTCTTC.

The V gene is TRBV7-2, the J gene TRBJ2-7; D perhaps matches TRBD2 (6 bases). The CDR3 totals 15 residues. Germline V lookup: CDR1 SGHTA, CDR2 FQGNSA. V was pared by 1 base and J by 1 base, with 11 bases between. CDR3 in DNA: TGTGCCAGCAGCTTAGGTGTGACTAGGTCCTACGAGCAGTACTTC. It specifies CASSLGVTRSYEQYF.

CDR3 loop: CASSLVRTNTGELFF. For the CDR3, the DNA is TGCGCCAGCAGCTTGGTTAGAACGAACACCGGGGAGCTGTTTTTT. The chain joins TRBV5-1 to TRBJ2-2; D unclear. The V end lost 0 bases, the J end lost 0 bases, and 6 bases lay between the germline ends. Looked up from germline, CDR1 is SGHRS and CDR2 is YFSETQ. The CDR3 length is 15 residues.

This chain links TRBV6-6 with TRBJ2-7, with 8 positions matching TRBD2. From germline, CDR1 is MNHNY and CDR2 SVGAGI (reference sequence). The CDR3 spans 15 residues. J lost 7 bases, V lost 6 bases, and 14 bases had no gene match. CDR3 bases: TGTGCCAGCAGACCCCTCCTAGCGGGCCTTACGGAGCAGTACGTC. It translates to CASRPLLAGLTEQYV.

V usage is TRBV5-1 and J usage is TRBJ2-1; no clear D. Trimming took off 0 bases at V and 0 bases at J, with 13 bases between the two ends. Germline loops: CDR1 SGHRS, CDR2 YFSETQ. The CDR3 covers 17 residues. The CDR3 region is CASSLANKGASYNEQFF. The DNA of the CDR3 is TGCGCCAGCAGCTTGGCCAATAAGGGTGCCTCCTACAATGAGCAGTTCTTC.

The chain is built from TRBV27 and TRBJ2-3; D is uncertain. Germline loops: CDR1 MNHEY, CDR2 SMNVEV (reference sequence). This CDR3 is 14 amino acids long. Trimming took off 3 bases at V and 4 bases at J, with 11 bases between the two ends. DNA for the CDR3: TGTGCCAGCAGTTTGGTCGTCCCGTCAGATACGCAGTATTTT. Amino acids: CASSLVVPSDTQYF.

This clone was observed a few times. The chain is built from TRBV5-6 and TRBJ2-3; D remains ambiguous. Per the germline V gene, CDR1 is SGHDT and CDR2 is YYEEEE. V shed 1 base and J shed 0 bases, with 3 bases lying between them. The CDR3 runs to 13 residues. The CDR3 sequence is CASSLSSTDTQYF. In DNA, the CDR3 is TGTGCCAGCAGCTTGTCCAGCACAGATACGCAGTATTTT.

The chain links TRBV27 to TRBJ2-1; D uncertain. CDR1 and CDR2 from the germline V gene are MNHEY and SMNVEV (reference sequence). The CDR3 is 10 residues long. V was cut by 9 bases and J by 5 bases, with 5 bases left in between. The CDR3 coding sequence is TGTGCCAGTGAGAACAATGAGCAGTTCTTC. Translated: CASENNEQFF.

The rearrangement joins TRBV6-1 to TRBJ2-7; possibly TRBD1 for D (6 bases). The CDR3 runs 16 residues. CDR1 and CDR2 from the germline V gene are MNHNS and SASEGT. V was clipped by 2 bases and J by 1 base, with 15 bases between them. CDR3 DNA: TGTGCCAGCAGTGAATTTGTTTCGGACAGTTCCTACGAGCAGTACTTC. Translation gives CASSEFVSDSSYEQYF.

This clone has just a few counts. The rearrangement joins TRBV2 to TRBJ1-3; no clear D gene. The CDR3 totals 13 residues. Between the trimmed V and J ends, which lost 2 bases and 8 bases, there was a span of 10 bases. CDR1 SNHLY and CDR2 FYNNEI come from the germline V gene. CDR3 sequence: CASSESVGDTIYF. In DNA, the CDR3 is TGTGCCAGCAGTGAATCGGTCGGGGACACCATATATTTT. Together with reference TRBV2 and TRBJ1-3, the CDR3 gives the full variable domain: EPEVTQTPSHQVTQMGQEVILRCVPISNHLYFYWYRQILGQKVEFLVSFYNNEISEKSEIFDDQFSVERPDGSNFTLKIRSTKLEDSAMYFCASSESVGDTIYFGEGSWLTVV.

This clone was detected once. J is TRBJ1-1 and V is TRBV6-5; TRBD1 matches 10 bases. CDR3 length: 16 residues. Losses at the gene ends were 3 bases for V and 4 bases for J; bases not matched to a gene: 8. Germline CDR1 is MNHEY and CDR2 is SVGAGI. The CDR3, as DNA: TGTGCCAGCAGTTATCTGGGACAGGGGTCCACCACTGAAGCTTTCTTT. Its protein product is CASSYLGQGSTTEAFF.

V gene TRBV21-1 combines with J gene TRBJ1-2. TRBV21-1 is assigned pseudogene status. CDR3 length equals 15 residues. CDR3 DNA: TGTGCCAGCAGCAAACGACGCACGGGGGGCTATGGCTACACCTTC. Translated: CASSKRRTGGYGYTF.

The chain employs TRBV12-2 and TRBJ1-5. TRBV12-2 is termed a pseudogene. There are 17 residues in the CDR3. The CDR3 loop is CASRPPLGGVSNQPQHF. For the CDR3, the DNA is TGTGCAAGTCGCCCCCCCCTCGGAGGTGTGAGCAATCAGCCCCAGCATTTT.

The V call is TRBV2, the J call TRBJ2-3; the D is unclear. This CDR3 has 11 residues. Germline CDR1 and CDR2: SNHLY and FYNNEI. Trimming shortened V by 5 bases and J by 4 bases, and 4 bases separated the two germline ends. CDR3 DNA sequence: TGTGCCAGCAGTTCGGCAGATACGCAGTATTTT. This gives the protein CASSSADTQYF.